This T cell receptor beta chain was recovered during a study of neoadjuvant anti-PD-1 for oral cavity cancer. General observations from the study: Post-nivolumab, blood T cell clonality was significantly elevated in non-responders. TCR analyses covered only a few patients per response group.

Notes on this clone: Its target is unknown.

Six replicates per PBMC sample, mostly from 400 to 500 ng of genomic DNA. This table comes from immunoSEQ multiplex PCR, and its TCRdb copy is limited to in-frame clones, with some not included. The sample consists of some 71,000 clones, about 86% of them appearing once. This CDR3 has 15 residues. The sample consisted of PBMCs, taken before nivolumab (anti-PD-1) treatment. The TCR originated in a person aged 40 to 85 with oral cavity squamous cell carcinoma. The chain uses TRBV21-1 and TRBJ1-2. TRBV21-1 is described as a pseudogene. The CDR3 nucleotides are TGTGCCAGCAGCAAACCCCCCGGGGTCGACTATGGCTACACCTTC. As protein: CASSKPPGVDYGYTF.